This TCR beta chain was identified during a study of read filtering for tumor transcriptome and immune sequencing. Study-wide background: Revised staging placed eight or nine patients in R-ISS I, about 15 in II, more than five in III. TCR-mapped reads were about 4 to 11 million with IR-seq versus about 75 to 1,400 with RNA-seq. Study observations and caveats: Dropping single-read clonotypes raised IR-seq and RNA-seq shared-clonotype correlation.

This clonotype has ten or more counts. The antigen is undetermined. Molecular barcoded adaptors covering alpha/delta and beta/gamma chains were used on 400 ng RNA. TCRdb reprocessed the reads via MiXCR and lists one record per CDR3 protein. The profile covers approximately 62,000 distinct CDR3 sequences, with 15% to 20% appearing a single time and approximately 11% taken by the ten largest. This TCR came from a donor over 35 with multiple myeloma. Source material: a population of CD138-negative cells sorted from bone marrow.

The CDR3: CSARLLAGGLGETQYF. CDR3 coding DNA: TGCAGTGCTAGATTGCTAGCGGGGGGGTTGGGAGAGACCCAGTACTTC. V gene TRBV20-1 combines with J gene TRBJ2-5; 12 nucleotides align to TRBD2. The CDR3 covers 16 residues. The junction had 8 bases not matched to a gene; V was cut back by 2 bases and J by 4 bases. CDR1 is DFQATT and CDR2 is SNEGSKA in the germline V gene (reference sequence).